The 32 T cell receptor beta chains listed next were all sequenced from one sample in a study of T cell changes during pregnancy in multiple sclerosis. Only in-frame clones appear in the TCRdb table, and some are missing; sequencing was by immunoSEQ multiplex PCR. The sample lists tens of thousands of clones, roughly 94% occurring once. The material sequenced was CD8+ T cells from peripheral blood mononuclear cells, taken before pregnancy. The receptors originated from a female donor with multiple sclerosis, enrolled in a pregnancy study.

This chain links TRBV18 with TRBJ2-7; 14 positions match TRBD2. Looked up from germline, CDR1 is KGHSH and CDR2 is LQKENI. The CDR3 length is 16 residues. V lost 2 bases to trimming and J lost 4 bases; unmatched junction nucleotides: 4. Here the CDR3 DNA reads TGTGCCAGCTCACCAGTGGGACTAGCGGGAGTATACGAGCAGTACTTC. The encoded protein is CASSPVGLAGVYEQYF. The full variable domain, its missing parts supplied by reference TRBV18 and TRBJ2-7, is NAGVMQNPRHLVRRRGQEARLRCSPMKGHSHVYWYRQLPEEGLKFMVYLQKENIIDESGMPKERFSAEFPKEGPSILRIQQVVRGDSAAYFCASSPVGLAGVYEQYFGPGTRLTVT.

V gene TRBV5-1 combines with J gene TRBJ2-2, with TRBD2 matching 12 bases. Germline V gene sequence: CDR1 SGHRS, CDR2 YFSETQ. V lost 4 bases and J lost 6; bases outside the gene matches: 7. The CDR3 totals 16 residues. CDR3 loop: CASSQGLAGFSGELFF. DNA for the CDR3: TGCGCCAGCAGCCAAGGACTAGCGGGATTCTCCGGGGAGCTGTTTTTT.

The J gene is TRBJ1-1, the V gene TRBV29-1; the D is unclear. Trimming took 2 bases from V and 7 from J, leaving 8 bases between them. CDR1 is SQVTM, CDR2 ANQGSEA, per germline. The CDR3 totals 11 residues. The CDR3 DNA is TGCAGCGTTGAATCCGGGATTGAAGCTTTCTTT. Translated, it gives CSVESGIEAFF.

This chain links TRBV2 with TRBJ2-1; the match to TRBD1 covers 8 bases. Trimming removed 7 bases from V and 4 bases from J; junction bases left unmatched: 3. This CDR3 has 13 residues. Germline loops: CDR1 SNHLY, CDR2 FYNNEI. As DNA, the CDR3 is TGTGCCAGCAAGCACAGGGGGTACAATGAGCAGTTCTTC. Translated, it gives CASKHRGYNEQFF.

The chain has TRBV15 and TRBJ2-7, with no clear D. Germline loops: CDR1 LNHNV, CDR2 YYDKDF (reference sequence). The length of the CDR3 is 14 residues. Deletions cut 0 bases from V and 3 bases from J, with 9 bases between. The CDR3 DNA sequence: TGTGCCACCAGCAGAGATCTTGTCGGCTACGAGCAGTACTTC. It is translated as CATSRDLVGYEQYF.

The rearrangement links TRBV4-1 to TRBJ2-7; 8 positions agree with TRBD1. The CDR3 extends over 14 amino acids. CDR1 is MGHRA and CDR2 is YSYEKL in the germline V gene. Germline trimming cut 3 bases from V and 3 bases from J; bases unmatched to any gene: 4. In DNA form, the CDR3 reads TGCGCCAGCAGCCAGGGGGACAGGAACTACGAGCAGTACTTC. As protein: CASSQGDRNYEQYF.

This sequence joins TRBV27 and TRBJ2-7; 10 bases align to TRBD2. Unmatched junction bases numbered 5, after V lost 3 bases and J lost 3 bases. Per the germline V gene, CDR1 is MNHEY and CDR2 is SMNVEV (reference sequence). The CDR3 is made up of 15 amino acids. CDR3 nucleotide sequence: TGTGCCAGCAGTTTCTCTAGCGGGAGTGGCTACGAGCAGTACTTC. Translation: CASSFSSGSGYEQYF.

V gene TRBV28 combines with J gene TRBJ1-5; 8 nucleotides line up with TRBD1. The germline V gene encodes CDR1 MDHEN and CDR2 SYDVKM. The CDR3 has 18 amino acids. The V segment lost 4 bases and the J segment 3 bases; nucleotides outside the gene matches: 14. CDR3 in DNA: TGTGCCAGCAGTTCAGATTACGTCCGGGACAGGCCCAATCAGCCCCAGCATTTT. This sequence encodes CASSSDYVRDRPNQPQHF.

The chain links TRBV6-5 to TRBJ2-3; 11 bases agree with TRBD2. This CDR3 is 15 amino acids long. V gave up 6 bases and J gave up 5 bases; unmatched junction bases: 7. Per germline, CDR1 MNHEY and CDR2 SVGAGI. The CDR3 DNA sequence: TGTGCCAGCAGCATAATAGCGGGAGGGCGAGATACGCAGTATTTT. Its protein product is CASSIIAGGRDTQYF.

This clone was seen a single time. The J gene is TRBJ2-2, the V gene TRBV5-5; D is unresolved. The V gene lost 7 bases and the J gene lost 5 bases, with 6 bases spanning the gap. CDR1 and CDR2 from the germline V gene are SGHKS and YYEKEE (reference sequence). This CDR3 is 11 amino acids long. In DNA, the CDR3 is TGTGCCAGCCAGGTGACCGGGGAGCTGTTTTTT. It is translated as CASQVTGELFF.

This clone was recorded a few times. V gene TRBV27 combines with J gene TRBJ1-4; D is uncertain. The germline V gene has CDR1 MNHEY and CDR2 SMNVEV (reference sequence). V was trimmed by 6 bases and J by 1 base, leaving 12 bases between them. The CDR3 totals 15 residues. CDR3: CASRPQLLTNEKLFF. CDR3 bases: TGTGCCAGCAGACCCCAGTTGTTAACTAATGAAAAACTGTTTTTT.

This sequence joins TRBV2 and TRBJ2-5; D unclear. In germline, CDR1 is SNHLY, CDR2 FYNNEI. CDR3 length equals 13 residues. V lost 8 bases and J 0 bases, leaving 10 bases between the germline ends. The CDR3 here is CASVAGNQETQYF. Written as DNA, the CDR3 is TGTGCCAGCGTGGCAGGAAACCAAGAGACCCAGTACTTC.

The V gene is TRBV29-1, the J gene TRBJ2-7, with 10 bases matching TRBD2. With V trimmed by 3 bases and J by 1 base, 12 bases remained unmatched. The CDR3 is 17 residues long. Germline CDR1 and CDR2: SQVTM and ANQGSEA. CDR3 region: CSVELAGASVPSYEQYF. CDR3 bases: TGCAGCGTTGAGCTAGCGGGAGCTTCTGTCCCGTCCTACGAGCAGTACTTC.

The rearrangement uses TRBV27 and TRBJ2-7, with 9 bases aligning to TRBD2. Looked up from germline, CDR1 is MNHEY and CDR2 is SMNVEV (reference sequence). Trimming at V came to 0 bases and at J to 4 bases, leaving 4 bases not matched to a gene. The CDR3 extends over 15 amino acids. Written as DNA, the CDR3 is TGTGCCAGCAGTTTATCTGGCGGGAGGGGTTACGAGCAGTACTTC. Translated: CASSLSGGRGYEQYF.

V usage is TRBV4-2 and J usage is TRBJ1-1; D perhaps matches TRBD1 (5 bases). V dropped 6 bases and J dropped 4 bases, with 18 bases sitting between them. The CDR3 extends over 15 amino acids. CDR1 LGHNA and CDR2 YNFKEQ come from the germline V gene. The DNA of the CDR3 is TGTGCCAGCAGAATTAACCAGGGAACTTTCACTGAAGCTTTCTTT. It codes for CASRINQGTFTEAFF.

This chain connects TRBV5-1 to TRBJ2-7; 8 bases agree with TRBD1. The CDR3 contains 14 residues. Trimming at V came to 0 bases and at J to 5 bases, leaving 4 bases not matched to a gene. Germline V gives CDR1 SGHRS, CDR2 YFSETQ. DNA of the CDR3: TGCGCCAGCAGCTTGGCCGGGACAGGTAACGAGCAGTACTTC. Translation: CASSLAGTGNEQYF.

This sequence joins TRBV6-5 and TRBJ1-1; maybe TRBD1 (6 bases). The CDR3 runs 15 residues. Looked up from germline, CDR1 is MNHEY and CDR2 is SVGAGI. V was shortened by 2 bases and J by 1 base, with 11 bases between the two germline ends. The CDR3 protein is CASSYSIGGNTEAFF. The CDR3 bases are TGTGCCAGCAGTTACAGCATAGGGGGGAACACTGAAGCTTTCTTT.

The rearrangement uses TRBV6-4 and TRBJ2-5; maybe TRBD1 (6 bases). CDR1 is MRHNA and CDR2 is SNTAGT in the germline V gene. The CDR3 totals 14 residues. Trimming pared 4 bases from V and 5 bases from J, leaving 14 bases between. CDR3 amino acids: CASSARAGAETQYF. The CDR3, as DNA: TGTGCCAGCAGTGCGCGAGCAGGGGCGGAGACCCAGTACTTC.

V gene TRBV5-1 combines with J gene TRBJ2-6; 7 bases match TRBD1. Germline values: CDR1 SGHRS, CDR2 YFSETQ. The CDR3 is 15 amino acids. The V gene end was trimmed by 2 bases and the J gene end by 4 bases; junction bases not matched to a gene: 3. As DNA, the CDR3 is TGCGCCAGCAGCTTTACAGGGGCGGGGGCCAACGTCCTGACTTTC. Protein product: CASSFTGAGANVLTF. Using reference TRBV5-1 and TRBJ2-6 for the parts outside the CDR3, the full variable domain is KAGVTQTPRYLIKTRGQQVTLSCSPISGHRSVSWYQQTPGQGLQFLFEYFSETQRNKGNFPGRFSGRQFSNSRSEMNVSTLELGDSALYLCASSFTGAGANVLTFGAGSRLTVL.

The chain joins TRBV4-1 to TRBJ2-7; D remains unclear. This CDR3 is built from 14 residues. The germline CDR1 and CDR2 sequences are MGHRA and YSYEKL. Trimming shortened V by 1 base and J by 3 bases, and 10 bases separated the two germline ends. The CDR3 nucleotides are TGCGCCAGCAGCCAAGGCCCCCTCTACTACGAGCAGTACTTC. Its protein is CASSQGPLYYEQYF.

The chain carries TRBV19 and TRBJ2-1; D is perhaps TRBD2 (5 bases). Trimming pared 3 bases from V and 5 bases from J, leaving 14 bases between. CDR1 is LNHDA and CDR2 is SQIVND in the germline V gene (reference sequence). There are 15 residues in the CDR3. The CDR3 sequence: CASSMGSAPNNEQFF. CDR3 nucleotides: TGTGCCAGTAGTATGGGTAGCGCCCCAAACAATGAGCAGTTCTTC.

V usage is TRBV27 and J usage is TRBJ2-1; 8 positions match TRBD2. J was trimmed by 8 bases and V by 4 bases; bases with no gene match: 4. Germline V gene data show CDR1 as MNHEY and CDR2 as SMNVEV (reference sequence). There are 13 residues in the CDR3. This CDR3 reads CASSSGTSYEQFF. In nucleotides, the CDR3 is TGTGCCAGCAGTTCGGGGACTAGTTATGAGCAGTTCTTC.

The CDR3 nucleotides are TGTGCCAGCAGTTCGCCAGGGGACTATGGCTACACCTTC. Amino acid sequence: CASSSPGDYGYTF. This chain links TRBV2 with TRBJ1-2, with D tentatively TRBD1 (6 bases). The germline V gene encodes CDR1 SNHLY and CDR2 FYNNEI. The V end lost 5 bases, the J end lost 3 bases, and 10 bases lay between the germline ends. CDR3 length: 13 amino acids.

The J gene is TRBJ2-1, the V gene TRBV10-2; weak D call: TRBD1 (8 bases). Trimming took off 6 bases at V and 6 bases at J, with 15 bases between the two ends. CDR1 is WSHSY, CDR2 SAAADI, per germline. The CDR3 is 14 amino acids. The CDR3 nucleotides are TGCGCCAGCAGCATAACAGGGGGGGTCAATGAGCAGTTCTTC. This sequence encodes CASSITGGVNEQFF.

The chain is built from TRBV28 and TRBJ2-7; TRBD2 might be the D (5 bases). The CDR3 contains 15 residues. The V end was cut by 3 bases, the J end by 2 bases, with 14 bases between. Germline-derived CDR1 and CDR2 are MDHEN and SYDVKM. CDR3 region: CASSFLLEKAYEQYF. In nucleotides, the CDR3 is TGTGCCAGCAGTTTCCTACTAGAGAAAGCCTACGAGCAGTACTTC.

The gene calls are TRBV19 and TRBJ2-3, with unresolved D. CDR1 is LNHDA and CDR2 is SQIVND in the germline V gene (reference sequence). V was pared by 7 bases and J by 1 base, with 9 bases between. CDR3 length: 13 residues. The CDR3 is CASTISGTDTQYF. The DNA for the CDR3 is TGTGCCAGTACCATATCGGGCACAGATACGCAGTATTTT.

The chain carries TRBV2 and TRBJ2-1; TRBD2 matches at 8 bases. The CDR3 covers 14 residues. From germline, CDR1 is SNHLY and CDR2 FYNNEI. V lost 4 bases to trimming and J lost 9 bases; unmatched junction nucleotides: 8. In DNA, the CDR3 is TGTGCCAGCAGTGTTGGAGCGGGAGTTACTGAGCAGTTCTTC. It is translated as CASSVGAGVTEQFF.

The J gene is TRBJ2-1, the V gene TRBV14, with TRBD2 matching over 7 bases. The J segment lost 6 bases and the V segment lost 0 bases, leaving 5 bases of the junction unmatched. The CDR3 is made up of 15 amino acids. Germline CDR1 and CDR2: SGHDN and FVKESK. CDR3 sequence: CASSQEGGRANEQFF. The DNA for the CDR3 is TGTGCCAGCAGCCAAGAGGGGGGGAGGGCCAATGAGCAGTTCTTC.

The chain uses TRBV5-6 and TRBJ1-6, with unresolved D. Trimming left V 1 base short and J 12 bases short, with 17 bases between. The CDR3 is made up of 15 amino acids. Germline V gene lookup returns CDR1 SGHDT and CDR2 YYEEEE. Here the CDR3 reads CASSLRARPGRPLHF. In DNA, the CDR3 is TGTGCCAGCAGCTTGAGAGCCAGGCCCGGGAGACCCCTCCACTTT.

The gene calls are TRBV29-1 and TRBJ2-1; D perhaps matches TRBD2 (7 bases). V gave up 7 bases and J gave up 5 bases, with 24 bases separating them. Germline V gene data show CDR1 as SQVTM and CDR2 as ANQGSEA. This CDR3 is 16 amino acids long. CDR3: CSAGGARGAQNNEQFF. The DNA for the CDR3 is TGCAGCGCGGGGGGTGCGAGGGGGGCCCAGAACAATGAGCAGTTCTTC.

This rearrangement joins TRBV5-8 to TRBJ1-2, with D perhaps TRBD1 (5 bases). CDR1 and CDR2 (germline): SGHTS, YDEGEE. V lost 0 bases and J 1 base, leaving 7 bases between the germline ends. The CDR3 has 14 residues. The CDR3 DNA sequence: TGTGCCAGCAGCTTGGGGGGCGGTAACTATGGCTACACCTTC. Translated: CASSLGGGNYGYTF.

CDR3 in amino acids: CASSQGQTATNEKLFF. CDR3 bases: TGCGCCAGCAGCCAAGGTCAGACTGCAACTAATGAAAAACTGTTTTTT. V is TRBV4-1 and J is TRBJ1-4, with D uncertain. This CDR3 contains 16 residues. Germline assignment: CDR1 MGHRA and CDR2 YSYEKL. The V and J ends lost 1 base and 0 bases respectively, with 9 bases between them.